This TCR beta chain was sequenced in a study of blood T cell repertoires in COVID-19. For the study at large: The United States, Italy and Spain were the sources of the acute and convalescent COVID-19 samples. PBMCs, B-cell-depleted T cells, or T cells provided the cDNA or gDNA that made up the material.

Source study methods: Amplification with reference gene primers provided the estimates of nucleated cell counts. TCRdb's copy holds only in-frame clones and misses some; the assay was immunoSEQ multiplex PCR. V and J calls plus clone size are reproduced from that table; the DNA served to infer D and trimming. The data contain over 600,000 clones, around 89% of them singletons. The ends were cut back, 2 bases at V and 3 bases at J, with 12 bases in the middle. The length of the CDR3 is 15 residues. CDR1 is MGHRA, CDR2 YSYEKL, per germline. The sample consisted of peripheral blood. The rearrangement links TRBV4-1 to TRBJ2-3; no reliable D call. The receptor was isolated from a woman aged 18-29 years with acute or convalescent COVID-19. The CDR3 nucleotides read TGCGCCAGCAGCCAAAATCTAGTCGTTACAGATACGCAGTATTTT. Amino acids: CASSQNLVVTDTQYF.